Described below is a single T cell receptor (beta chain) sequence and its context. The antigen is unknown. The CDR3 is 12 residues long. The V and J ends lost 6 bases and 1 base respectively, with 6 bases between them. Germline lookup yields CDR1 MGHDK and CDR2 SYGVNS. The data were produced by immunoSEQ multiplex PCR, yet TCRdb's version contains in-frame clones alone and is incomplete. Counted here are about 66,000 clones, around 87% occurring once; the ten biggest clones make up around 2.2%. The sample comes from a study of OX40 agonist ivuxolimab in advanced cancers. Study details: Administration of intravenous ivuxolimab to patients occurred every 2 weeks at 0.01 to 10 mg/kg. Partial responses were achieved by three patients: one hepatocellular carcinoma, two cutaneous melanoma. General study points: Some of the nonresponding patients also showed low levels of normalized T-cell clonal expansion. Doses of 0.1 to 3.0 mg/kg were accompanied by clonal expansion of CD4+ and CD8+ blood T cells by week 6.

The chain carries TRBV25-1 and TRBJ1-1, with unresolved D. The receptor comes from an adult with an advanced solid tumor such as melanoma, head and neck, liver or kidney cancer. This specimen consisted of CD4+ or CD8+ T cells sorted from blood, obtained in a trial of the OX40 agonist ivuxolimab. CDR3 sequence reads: CASSPTNTEAFF. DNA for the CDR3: TGTGCCAGCAGCCCTACGAACACTGAAGCTTTCTTT.